These 20 T cell receptor beta chains share one sample of origin, sequenced in a study of T-cell memory formation after mild COVID-19. TCRdb reprocessed the 5' RACE reads with MiXCR, giving one entry per CDR3 protein. The sample has about 180,000 distinct CDR3 sequences, less than 20% seen once; the top ten hold 3.9%. Material for sequencing was PBMCs or a T cell subset sorted from them (not recorded which). Receptors originate from a man younger than 35 who had mild COVID-19 (a few samples of this study predate the infection). Cell type and time point are not known.

This chain connects TRBV14 to TRBJ1-1; D not certain. Germline assignment: CDR1 SGHDN and CDR2 FVKESK. The CDR3 contains 14 residues. V was cut by 4 bases and J by 1 base, with 10 bases left in between. CDR3 in DNA: TGTGCCAGCAGCCGCTTGGGGTGGAACACTGAAGCTTTCTTT. Amino acid sequence: CASSRLGWNTEAFF. The variable domain in full, with the rest retrieved from reference TRBV14 and TRBJ1-1, is EAGVTQFPSHSVIEKGQTVTLRCDPISGHDNLYWYRRVMGKEIKFLLHFVKESKQDESGMPNNRFLAERTGGTYSTLKVQPAELEDSGVYFCASSRLGWNTEAFFGQGTRLTVV.

This clonotype has a handful of counts. The chain employs TRBV15 and TRBJ2-3, with no clear D. CDR3 length: 12 residues. CDR1 and CDR2 from the germline V gene are LNHNV and YYDKDF (reference sequence). V lost 1 base to trimming and J lost 6 bases, with 5 bases between them. CDR3 loop: CATSRVGDTQYF. The CDR3 bases are TGTGCCACCAGCAGAGTGGGGGATACGCAGTATTTT.

The J gene is TRBJ2-7, the V gene TRBV12-3 or TRBV12-4; 15 bases align to TRBD2. After removal of 6 bases from V and 0 bases from J, the junction contained 9 bases not matched to a gene. The CDR3 sequence is 18 residues long. The CDR3 spells CASSPGLAGGPRSYEQYF. In nucleotides, the CDR3 is TGTGCCAGCAGCCCAGGACTAGCGGGGGGGCCTCGCTCCTACGAGCAGTACTTC.

This chain links TRBV12-3 or TRBV12-4 with TRBJ2-3, with 7 nucleotides matching TRBD2. The CDR3 totals 15 residues. V was pared by 0 bases and J by 1 base, with 1 base of the junction left unmatched. CDR3 region: CASSLASGRTDTQYF. CDR3 DNA: TGTGCCAGCAGTTTAGCTAGCGGGCGCACAGATACGCAGTATTTT.

This clonotype was observed a handful of times. The rearrangement uses TRBV6-6 and TRBJ2-1; TRBD2 aligns across 9 bases. The CDR3 length is 15 residues. V trimming: 2 bases; J trimming: 8 bases; junction bases outside the gene matches: 7. Germline V CDR1 and CDR2: MNHNY, SVGAGI (reference sequence). CDR3 residues: CASSYKRGATHEQFF. CDR3 in DNA: TGTGCCAGCAGTTACAAGCGGGGGGCCACCCATGAGCAGTTCTTC.

This clonotype was observed a handful of times. The J gene is TRBJ2-7, the V gene TRBV7-9; no reliable D call. Germline values: CDR1 SEHNR, CDR2 FQNEAQ (reference sequence). V was shortened by 6 bases and J by 4 bases, with 16 bases between the two germline ends. This CDR3 spans 14 amino acids. CDR3 nucleotides: TGTGCCAGCAGTTCGAACTTAGGTCCGTACGAGCAGTACGTC. It encodes CASSSNLGPYEQYV.

The chain employs TRBV10-3 and TRBJ1-1; the D is unclear. This CDR3 contains 13 residues. V lost 4 bases, J lost 2 bases, and 8 bases lay in between. Per the germline V gene, CDR1 is ENHRY and CDR2 is SYGVKD. The CDR3: CAISASSNTEAFF. CDR3 in DNA: TGTGCCATCAGTGCTTCAAGCAACACTGAAGCTTTCTTT.

The chain couples TRBV5-1 to TRBJ2-7, with 7 positions matching TRBD1. This CDR3 comprises 16 residues. With V trimmed by 0 bases and J by 1 base, 7 bases remained unmatched. Germline V CDR1 and CDR2: SGHRS, YFSETQ. DNA of the CDR3: TGCGCCAGCAGCTTGGCCTGGGGACAGACATCCTACGAGCAGTACTTC. Translated, it gives CASSLAWGQTSYEQYF.

The chain combines TRBV15 with TRBJ2-5; tentative D call: TRBD2 (5 bases). This CDR3 has 13 residues. Trimming shortened V by 0 bases and J by 5 bases, and 7 bases separated the two germline ends. Germline V gene data show CDR1 as LNHNV and CDR2 as YYDKDF (reference sequence). The CDR3: CATSRDPGETQYF. CDR3 bases: TGTGCCACCAGCAGAGATCCGGGGGAGACCCAGTACTTC. The complete variable domain, with remaining parts taken from reference TRBV15 and TRBJ2-5, reads DAMVIQNPRYQVTQFGKPVTLSCSQTLNHNVMYWYQQKSSQAPKLLFHYYDKDFNNEADTPDNFQSRRPNTSFCFLDIRSPGLGDTAMYLCATSRDPGETQYFGPGTRLLVL.

V usage is TRBV20-1 and J usage is TRBJ2-3, with 8 bases identical to TRBD1. The V gene end was trimmed by 4 bases and the J gene end by 0 bases; junction bases not matched to a gene: 3. Germline V gene data show CDR1 as DFQATT and CDR2 as SNEGSKA (reference sequence). The CDR3 consists of 14 residues. CDR3 sequence reads: CSATGTGSTDTQYF. The CDR3, as DNA: TGCAGTGCTACCGGGACAGGTAGCACAGATACGCAGTATTTT.

The genes are TRBV7-9 and TRBJ1-2, with TRBD1 as a possible D gene (6 bases). With 1 base removed from V and 8 bases from J, the gap between germline ends came to 11 bases. The length of the CDR3 is 13 residues. In germline, CDR1 is SEHNR, CDR2 FQNEAQ (reference sequence). CDR3 sequence (DNA): TGTGCCAGCAGCTTAGAGGGGGGACTAGGCTACACCTTC. The encoded protein is CASSLEGGLGYTF.

This clonotype has ten or more counts. V and J are TRBV5-1 and TRBJ2-5; no reliable D call. Germline loops: CDR1 SGHRS, CDR2 YFSETQ. CDR3 length: 13 residues. V was pared by 4 bases and J by 4 bases, with 11 bases between. The CDR3 DNA is TGCGCCAGCAGCGCGGACGGAAGAGAGACCCAGTACTTC. This sequence encodes CASSADGRETQYF.

This clonotype was counted a few times. The chain couples TRBV5-1 to TRBJ2-5; the D is unclear. CDR3 length: 15 amino acids. Trimming stripped 0 bases from V and 4 bases from J, with 13 bases between. Germline lookup yields CDR1 SGHRS and CDR2 YFSETQ. DNA for the CDR3: TGCGCCAGCAGCTTGGCCGAGTCGGGCGGAGAGACCCAGTACTTC. Its translation: CASSLAESGGETQYF.

This clonotype has more than one count but fewer than ten. This rearrangement joins TRBV12-3 or TRBV12-4 to TRBJ2-7, with 7 bases that match TRBD1. V was clipped by 5 bases and J by 2 bases; unmatched bases: 3. This CDR3 has 13 residues. CDR3 nucleotide sequence: TGTGCCAGCAGTCTGGGACAGCCCTACGAGCAGTACGTC. Translating it yields CASSLGQPYEQYV.

CDR3 in DNA: TGTGCCAGCAGCCGAGACCCACAAGACGGTGAGCAGTTCTTC. As protein: CASSRDPQDGEQFF. The chain carries TRBV7-2 and TRBJ2-1; D remains ambiguous. Germline V gene data show CDR1 as SGHTA and CDR2 as FQGNSA. Trimming took off 5 bases at V and 9 bases at J, with 17 bases between the two ends. CDR3 length: 14 amino acids. The complete variable domain, with remaining parts taken from reference TRBV7-2 and TRBJ2-1, reads GAGVSQSPSNKVTEKGKDVELRCDPISGHTALYWYRQSLGQGLEFLIYFQGNSAPDKSGLPSDRFSAERTGGSVSTLTIQRTQQEDSAVYLCASSRDPQDGEQFFGPGTRLTVL.

This clonotype was seen more than once but under ten times. The chain joins TRBV3-1 to TRBJ2-2; TRBD1 might be the D (5 bases). V gave up 4 bases and J gave up 9 bases, with 12 bases separating them. The CDR3 length is 13 residues. CDR1 and CDR2 (germline): LGHDT, YNNKEL (reference sequence). The CDR3 loop reads CASSPGTGRELFF. The CDR3 DNA reads TGTGCCAGCAGCCCCGGAACAGGCAGGGAGCTGTTTTTT.

This clonotype was recorded a few times. Sequence at one end of the junction differs from germline and may be a read error. V is TRBV7-2 and J is TRBJ2-5, with D possibly matching TRBD2 (5 bases). CDR1 SGHTA and CDR2 FQGNSA come from the germline V gene. The CDR3 has 14 residues. The CDR3 loop is CASSLGTVQGTQYF. DNA of the CDR3: TGTGCCAGCAGCTTAGGGACTGTACAAGGGACCCAGTACTTC. Based on the CDR3 plus reference TRBV7-2 and TRBJ2-5, the full variable domain is GAGVSQSPSNKVTEKGKDVELRCDPISGHTALYWYRQSLGQGLEFLIYFQGNSAPDKSGLPSDRFSAERTGGSVSTLTIQRTQQEDSAVYLCASSLGTVQGTQYFGPGTRLLVL.

This clonotype was counted only a few times. The chain combines TRBV20-1 with TRBJ2-3; 7 positions agree with TRBD1. Germline lookup yields CDR1 DFQATT and CDR2 SNEGSKA (reference sequence). V was pared by 7 bases and J by 1 base, with 5 bases of the junction left unmatched. This CDR3 has 13 amino acids. CDR3 sequence reads: CSVRGHGTDTQYF. The CDR3 coding sequence is TGCAGTGTGAGGGGGCACGGCACAGATACGCAGTATTTT.

This clonotype was detected a few times. This chain links TRBV28 with TRBJ2-7, with a tentative D call TRBD1 (6 bases). CDR3 length equals 14 residues. V lost 3 bases and J 0 bases, leaving 9 bases between the germline ends. The germline V gene has CDR1 MDHEN and CDR2 SYDVKM. DNA for the CDR3: TGTGCCAGCAGTTTCACAGGGACCTCCTACGAGCAGTACGTC. As protein: CASSFTGTSYEQYV.

The chain joins TRBV25-1 to TRBJ2-2; possibly TRBD2 for D (5 bases). Germline values: CDR1 MGHDK, CDR2 SYGVNS. This CDR3 contains 12 residues. The V end lost 6 bases, the J end lost 8 bases, and 10 bases lay between the germline ends. For the CDR3, the DNA is TGTGCCAGCAGGGACTTCCTTGGGGAGCTGTTTTTT. This sequence encodes CASRDFLGELFF.